Listed below are T cell receptor beta chains from one sample, sequenced in a study of OX40 agonist ivuxolimab in advanced cancers. Libraries were prepared by immunoSEQ multiplex PCR; TCRdb keeps only in-frame clonotypes and omits some of them. Here the sample spans tens of thousands of clones, less than 90% being singletons. The input for sequencing was CD4+ or CD8+ T cells sorted from blood, taken in a trial of the OX40 agonist ivuxolimab. These receptors originate from an adult with an advanced solid tumor such as melanoma, head and neck, liver or kidney cancer. CDR3s include the opening cysteine and the closing phenylalanine or tryptophan. The D gene is left open where the match is weak. Only some rows state a clone size, as once, few, many or a class for expanded clones.

v_gene	j_gene	d_gene	abundance	CDR3nt	CDR3aa
TRBV21-1	TRBJ2-7	.	.	TGTGCCAGCAGCAAAAGGAACGGAAGCTCCTACGAGCAGTACTTC	CASSKRNGSSYEQYF
TRBV19	TRBJ1-1	.	.	TGTGCCAGTAGTATCCGTTTGAACACTGAAGCTTTCTTT	CASSIRLNTEAFF
TRBV7-2	TRBJ1-5	.	.	TGTGCCAGCAGCTTAGGGAACAGCGCTAGGGGACAGCCCCAGCATTTT	CASSLGNSARGQPQHF
TRBV6-6	TRBJ1-2	.	.	TGTGCCAGCAAAACGGGCGGACACTATGGCTACACCTTC	CASKTGGHYGYTF
TRBV18	TRBJ2-2	.	.	TGTGCCAGCTCACCTGCCAGAGAGACCGGGGAGCTGTTTTTT	CASSPARETGELFF
TRBV6-5	TRBJ2-7	TRBD1	once	TGTGCCAGCAGAGTGTCTGGACAGGGGGCCTACGAGCAGTACTTC	CASRVSGQGAYEQYF
TRBV7-3	TRBJ2-5	.	.	TGTGCCAGCAGTCGAGGAGGGGCCGGAGAGACCCAGTACTTC	CASSRGGAGETQYF
TRBV6-6	TRBJ1-1	.	.	TGTGCCAGCAGTTACTCGAGAGAAGGTTCTGAAGCTTTCTTT	CASSYSREGSEAFF
TRBV6-5	TRBJ2-1	.	.	TGTGCCAGCACCCACAGGAGGGCAAATGAGCAGTTCTTC	CASTHRRANEQFF
TRBV6-1	TRBJ2-3	TRBD2	.	TGTGCCAGCAGTATACTAGCGGCCATCACAGATACGCAGTATTTT	CASSILAAITDTQYF
TRBV2	TRBJ1-3	.	.	TGTGCCAGCAGTGCCGGGAGGGCGAGAAACACCATATATTTT	CASSAGRARNTIYF
TRBV5-5	TRBJ2-6	.	.	TGTGCCAGCAGCTGGGCTGAACAGAGCTCTGGGGCCAACGTCCTGACTTTC	CASSWAEQSSGANVLTF
TRBV6-1	TRBJ1-4	.	once	TGTGCCAGCAGTCCGGCTGGGGGCAGGGAAAAACTGTTTTTT	CASSPAGGREKLFF
TRBV5-1	TRBJ2-2	.	.	TGCGCCAGCAGCTTGGACAGGGCGGAAACCGGGGAGCTGTTTTTT	CASSLDRAETGELFF
TRBV28	TRBJ1-6	TRBD1	.	TGTGCCAGCAGCTCCGGGACAGGGAAAAATTCACCCCTCCACTTT	CASSSGTGKNSPLHF
TRBV9	TRBJ2-3	TRBD2	.	TGTGCCAGCAGCGTAGGCCTAGCGGGATTTTCTGCAGATACGCAGTATTTT	CASSVGLAGFSADTQYF
TRBV30	TRBJ1-6	.	.	TGTGCCTGGACGGCCGGGGAGACCCTCCACTTT	CAWTAGETLHF
TRBV28	TRBJ2-1	TRBD2	once	TGTGCCAGCAGCCTTGGGACTAGCGGGACGCAAGGCAATGAGCAGTTCTTC	CASSLGTSGTQGNEQFF
TRBV7-3	TRBJ2-1	TRBD2	.	TGTGCCAGCAGCTCGAGCGGGAGGGCCTTGGATGAGCAGTTCTTC	CASSSSGRALDEQFF
TRBV27	TRBJ2-7	.	.	TGTGCCAGCAGTGGTCCCGACAGGTACGAGCAGTACTTC	CASSGPDRYEQYF
TRBV4-2	TRBJ1-2	.	.	TGTGCCAGCAGCCAAGTTGGAGGTTCCAACTATGGCTACACCTTC	CASSQVGGSNYGYTF
TRBV6-5	TRBJ2-7	.	.	TGTGCCAGCAGTTTGGGGGGGGGCGACTACGAGCAGTACTTC	CASSLGGGDYEQYF
TRBV5-5	TRBJ2-7	TRBD2	.	TGTGCCAGCAGCCAAGCCCTAGGTCGACTAGCGGGAGATAGGGGCGAGCAGTACTTC	CASSQALGRLAGDRGEQYF
TRBV7-6	TRBJ2-3	.	.	TGTGCCAGCAGCCTTAGTGCGGGGCTCACAGATACGCAGTATTTT	CASSLSAGLTDTQYF
TRBV2	TRBJ1-5	.	.	TGTGCCAGCAGTCAACAGGAGGGGGGCAATCAGCCCCAGCATTTT	CASSQQEGGNQPQHF
TRBV30	TRBJ1-2	.	.	TGTGCCTGGAGTCCGGGGGGGGTTGGCTACACCTTC	CAWSPGGVGYTF
TRBV5-1	TRBJ1-2	.	.	TGCGCCAGCAGCTTGGAAGGGCGGGGGTCCTATGGCTACACCTTC	CASSLEGRGSYGYTF
TRBV27	TRBJ2-5	.	few	TGTGCCAGCAGCCAGGGACCCGAAGGGACCCAGTACTTC	CASSQGPEGTQYF
TRBV28	TRBJ1-5	.	.	TGTGCCAGCAGAAATAGGGGGGATCAGCCCCAGCATTTT	CASRNRGDQPQHF
TRBV6-6	TRBJ2-5	TRBD2	few	TGTGCCAGCAGTTCTAGCGGAGAGACCCAGTACTTC	CASSSSGETQYF
TRBV19	TRBJ1-1	.	.	TGTGCCAGTAGCCCCCGGTCGATGGCCACTGAAGCTTTCTTT	CASSPRSMATEAFF
TRBV7-2	TRBJ2-3	.	.	TGTGCCAGCAGCTTATCTGCTCGGGGAGGTACGCAGTATTTT	CASSLSARGGTQYF
TRBV6-1	TRBJ2-1	TRBD2	.	TGTGCCAGCAGTGTTGGACGGGGACTAGGTCCCTACAATGAGCAGTTCTTC	CASSVGRGLGPYNEQFF
TRBV2	TRBJ2-7	.	.	TGTGCCAGCAAGGCAGGGACCGAGCAGTACTTC	CASKAGTEQYF
TRBV19	TRBJ1-5	.	.	TGTGCCAGTAGTATACCGGACTGGGATAGCAATCAGCCCCAGCATTTT	CASSIPDWDSNQPQHF
TRBV11-2	TRBJ2-1	.	.	TGTGCCAGCAGCTTACGGGGCGTCTCCTACAATGAGCAGTTCTTC	CASSLRGVSYNEQFF
TRBV9	TRBJ1-1	.	.	TGTGCCAGCGGGGGACAAGCGAACACTGAAGCTTTCTTT	CASGGQANTEAFF
TRBV11-2	TRBJ1-5	.	.	TGTGCCAGCAGCTTAATAGCCGGGACGGGTCAGCCCCAGCATTTT	CASSLIAGTGQPQHF
TRBV7-8	TRBJ2-1	.	.	TGTGCCAGCAGCCAGGTCCGGTACTTTCAGTTCTTC	CASSQVRYFQFF
TRBV30	TRBJ2-1	.	.	TGTGCCTGGAGAGTCAGGGTACTTCCCAATGAGCAGTTCTTC	CAWRVRVLPNEQFF
TRBV5-1	TRBJ1-2	.	.	TGCGCCAGCAGCTTGGGCTTTGAGGGACACACCAACTATGGCTACACCTTC	CASSLGFEGHTNYGYTF
TRBV5-1	TRBJ2-1	.	.	TGCGCCAGCAGCTTGGGCGGGCCTAGGCTGGGGGAGCAGTTCTTC	CASSLGGPRLGEQFF
TRBV9	TRBJ1-2	.	.	TGTGCCAGCAGCGTAGACGGGAGTTCATATGGCTACACCTTC	CASSVDGSSYGYTF
TRBV19	TRBJ2-5	.	.	TGTGCCAGTAGTATAGGGCTACAGCCCCAAGAGACCCAGTACTTC	CASSIGLQPQETQYF
TRBV5-1	TRBJ1-1	.	.	TGCGCCAGCAGTCTAACTGGCACGAACACTGAAGCTTTCTTT	CASSLTGTNTEAFF
TRBV27	TRBJ2-1	.	.	TGTGCCAGCAGTTTGTATAGCGACCTTTACAATGAGCAGTTCTTC	CASSLYSDLYNEQFF
TRBV5-1	TRBJ1-5	.	.	TGCGCCAGCAGCTTGGGACCGCCGAGCAATCAGCCCCAGCATTTT	CASSLGPPSNQPQHF
TRBV5-1	TRBJ2-2	TRBD2	.	TGCGCCAGCAGCTTGGTCACTAGCGTATCCGGGGAGCTGTTTTTT	CASSLVTSVSGELFF
TRBV5-1	TRBJ2-4	TRBD2	.	TGCGCCAGCAGACCCGAGACTAGCGGAAACATTCAGTACTTC	CASRPETSGNIQYF